This T cell receptor (beta chain) was recorded in a study of blood T cell repertoires in COVID-19. Overall study: Spain, Italy and the United States supplied samples that represented acute and convalescent COVID-19. Nucleic acid was either cDNA or gDNA, and it came from T cells, B-cell-depleted T cells, or PBMCs.

Germline assignment: CDR1 LGHNA and CDR2 YNFKEQ. Unmatched junction bases numbered 2, after V lost 1 base and J lost 5 bases. This CDR3 spans 15 amino acids. In the authors' methods: Estimation of nucleated cell counts was performed using reference gene primer amplification. Sequencing used immunoSEQ multiplex PCR; TCRdb keeps in-frame clones, though not all of them. V, J and clone size are taken as reported in that table, and D and trimming were inferred from the DNA itself. The repertoire includes 35,000 to 45,000 clones, about 88% of them detected once, and approximately 2.6% sits in the top ten. The TCR originated in a human donor in a cohort sampled during active COVID-19. The chain joins TRBV4-2 to TRBJ2-1, with TRBD1 matching over 10 bases. Sequences were obtained from peripheral blood. CDR3 protein: CASSQVGQGDNEQFF. The DNA for the CDR3 is TGTGCCAGCAGCCAAGTCGGACAGGGGGACAATGAGCAGTTCTTC.